The rows below give T cell receptor beta chains drawn from one sample of a study of radiation and T cells in renal cell carcinoma. Sequencing used immunoSEQ multiplex PCR; TCRdb keeps in-frame clones, though not all of them. The sample records roughly 13,000 clones, about 65% being singletons. Here the sequenced sample was tumor tissue, taken from a patient whose treatment was nephrectomy without radiotherapy. These receptors were collected from a woman aged 80 or over with renal cell carcinoma. CDR3s include the opening cysteine and the closing phenylalanine or tryptophan. D genes are given only for firm matches. Not every row has a clone size; where given, it reads once, few, many or a size class.

clone size,V gene,D gene,J gene,CDR3 DNA,CDR3 protein
-,TRBV5-4,-,TRBJ2-1,TGTGCCAGCAGCTTGGACAGAGACAATGAGCAGTTCTTC,CASSLDRDNEQFF
-,TRBV14,-,TRBJ2-1,TGTGCCAGCAGCCAAGATTGGCCAGGTAGTACTACCTACAATGAGCAGTTCTTC,CASSQDWPGSTTYNEQFF
few,TRBV9,TRBD1,TRBJ1-2,TGTGCCAGCAGTGGTAATGGGACAGGGCTAGGCTACACCTTC,CASSGNGTGLGYTF
-,TRBV10-1,-,TRBJ2-6,TGCGCCAGCAGTACAGGGTCTGGGGCCAACGTCCTGACTTTC,CASSTGSGANVLTF
once,TRBV18,-,TRBJ2-3,TGTGCCAGCTCACAGGCTTGGGGGGGCGCCGAAGATACGCAGTATTTT,CASSQAWGGAEDTQYF
-,TRBV27,-,TRBJ2-4,TGTGCCAGCAGTTTAAGGAGGGATACGCACATTCAGTACTTC,CASSLRRDTHIQYF
-,TRBV7-6,TRBD1,TRBJ1-1,TGTGCCAGCAGCTTAGCAGGGGGCATGAACACTGAAGCTTTCTTT,CASSLAGGMNTEAFF
few,TRBV6-1,TRBD1,TRBJ1-6,TGTGCCAGCAGTTCCGACAGGGGTAATTCACCCCTCCACTTT,CASSSDRGNSPLHF
-,TRBV4-3,-,TRBJ1-1,TGCGCCAGCAGCCAAGGGAGGGGTGGTGAAGCTTTCTTT,CASSQGRGGEAFF
-,TRBV18,-,TRBJ1-5,TGTGCCAGCTCACCACTCGGCGGGGAGGGTCAGCCCCAGCATTTT,CASSPLGGEGQPQHF
-,TRBV18,TRBD1,TRBJ1-1,TGTGCCAGCTCATCCACAGGGGACACTGAAGCTTTCTTT,CASSSTGDTEAFF